These T cell receptor beta chains were read from a single sample in a study of cytomegalovirus exposure and HLA in healthy donors. Profiled with immunoSEQ multiplex PCR; TCRdb holds only in-frame clones, not every one. The sample shows around 300,000 clones, around two thirds of them seen only once. Material: PBMCs. These receptors were obtained from a female donor in good health and CMV-seronegative. Each CDR3 is given with its conserved first and last residue. The order of the fields is V gene, CDR3 length, clone size, D gene, J gene, CDR3 DNA, CDR3 protein. D genes are given only for firm matches. Clone size, where shown, is once, few, many, or a class for clones that have expanded.

>TRBV27|14|-|-|TRBJ2-5
TGTGCCAGCAGGGGACTGCCGAGCCAAGAGACCCAGTACTTC
CASRGLPSQETQYF
>TRBV27|12|-|TRBD1|TRBJ2-7
TGTGCCAGCAGTTTAGGACAGGGGGAGCAGTACTTC
CASSLGQGEQYF
>TRBV5-6|13|-|TRBD2|TRBJ2-7
TGTGCCAGCAGCTGGGGAGGGACCTACGAGCAGTACTTC
CASSWGGTYEQYF
>TRBV7-2|15|few|-|TRBJ1-2
TGTGCCAGCAGCTTGGTTGGAGGGGCAGACTATGGCTACACCTTC
CASSLVGGADYGYTF
>TRBV27|13|-|TRBD1|TRBJ1-2
TGTGCCAGCAGTTTGGGACAGGCATATGGCTACACCTTC
CASSLGQAYGYTF
>TRBV7-9|14|few|-|TRBJ2-7
TGTGCCAGCAGCTTTAGGGGAAACTCCTACGAGCAGTACTTC
CASSFRGNSYEQYF
>TRBV6-6|15|few|TRBD2|TRBJ2-1
TGTGCCAGCGTGCGTAGCGGGAGGGCCGGCAATGAGCAGTTCTTC
CASVRSGRAGNEQFF
>TRBV12-5|13|-|-|TRBJ2-1
TGTGCTAGTTGTCGTGCTGAGGGCAATGAGCAGTTCTTC
CASCRAEGNEQFF
>TRBV5-1|16|-|-|TRBJ1-1
TGCGCCAGCAGCTTGAGTCAGGGCTCGATGTGGACTGAAGCTTTCTTT
CASSLSQGSMWTEAFF
>TRBV7-9|14|-|TRBD2|TRBJ2-7
TGTGCCAGCAGCGGTAGCGGGAGCGGGTACGAGCAGTACTTC
CASSGSGSGYEQYF
>TRBV19|13|-|TRBD2|TRBJ2-7
TGTGCCAGTAGTTCCCGGACTAGCGGCGGGCAGTACTTC
CASSSRTSGGQYF
>TRBV19|14|few|TRBD1|TRBJ1-2
TGTGCCAGTAGTACCCCGGACAGGGTAGGAGGCTACACCTTC
CASSTPDRVGGYTF
>TRBV10-1|16|few|-|TRBJ2-3
TGCGCCAGCAGTGAAGGGGGTTGGTCTGTCGGCGATACGCAGTATTTT
CASSEGGWSVGDTQYF
>TRBV5-4|16|-|-|TRBJ2-3
TGTGCCAGCAGCAGCGGGCCGCGGGCCGGCACAGATACGCAGTATTTT
CASSSGPRAGTDTQYF
>TRBV7-9|16|-|-|TRBJ1-4
TGTGCCAGCAGCTTAGTCTCAGGATCAACTAATGAAAAACTGTTTTTT
CASSLVSGSTNEKLFF
>TRBV7-9|11|-|-|TRBJ2-5
TGTGCCAGCAGCCCTGAGTTAATTCAGTACTTC
CASSPELIQYF
>TRBV7-6|15|-|-|TRBJ2-5
TGTGCCAGCAGCTTAGTTCTCGGGGGGCGCGAGACCCAGTACTTC
CASSLVLGGRETQYF
>TRBV5-1|14|-|-|TRBJ2-5
TGCGCCAGCAGCTTGGTCGGAGGGACAGAGACCCAGTACTTC
CASSLVGGTETQYF
>TRBV7-9|15|-|TRBD1|TRBJ1-1
TGTGCCAGCAGCTTCCATCAGGGGGCAGGGACTGAAGCTTTCTTT
CASSFHQGAGTEAFF
>TRBV10-3|16|-|TRBD2|TRBJ2-1
TGTGCCATCAGTCCTTTAGCGGGAGGGCCAGACAATGAGCAGTTCTTC
CAISPLAGGPDNEQFF
>TRBV9|18|once|-|TRBJ2-6
TGTGCCAGCAGCTTCAACGGTGGCGAGGGATATGGGGCCAACGTCCTGACTTTC
CASSFNGGEGYGANVLTF
>TRBV7-9|16|-|TRBD1|TRBJ1-1
TGTGCCAGCAGCTTTGGACAGGGGCCGTCGTCCCACGAAGCTTTCTTT
CASSFGQGPSSHEAFF
>TRBV11-2|15|-|-|TRBJ2-7
TGTGCCAGCAGTCCAGGGGTCGGGGTCTACTACGAGCAGTACTTC
CASSPGVGVYYEQYF
>TRBV10-1|15|-|TRBD2|TRBJ2-5
TGCGCCAGCAGTGCGGTAGCGGGAGCTCAAGAGACCCAGTACTTC
CASSAVAGAQETQYF
>TRBV11-2|14|-|TRBD1|TRBJ1-1
TGTGCCAGCAGCTTAGGACAGGGAGGCACTGAAGCTTTCTTT
CASSLGQGGTEAFF
>TRBV30|15|once|TRBD2|TRBJ2-2
TGTGCCTGGGGACGGGGACTAGCGAACACCGGGGAGCTGTTTTTT
CAWGRGLANTGELFF
>TRBV6-6|14|-|-|TRBJ2-3
TGTGCCAGCAGTTGGACAGCCAGCACAGATACGCAGTATTTT
CASSWTASTDTQYF
>TRBV7-9|13|-|-|TRBJ1-2
TGTGCCAGCAGCTATAACGACCAGAGGTGGCTAACCTTC
CASSYNDQRWLTF
>TRBV20-1|11|-|TRBD2|TRBJ2-7
TGCAGTGCTAGAGTAGCGGGAGGGCAGTACTTC
CSARVAGGQYF
>TRBV7-8|13|-|TRBD1|TRBJ2-7
TGTGCCAGCAGCTGGGGACAGATGGGCGAGCAGTACTTC
CASSWGQMGEQYF
>TRBV7-9|15|-|-|TRBJ2-5
TGTGCCAGCAGCAAAAACAGGGATAACCAAGAGACCCAGTACTTC
CASSKNRDNQETQYF
>TRBV27|13|-|TRBD2|TRBJ2-3
TGTGCCAGCAGTTTTTCGGGAGGGGATACGCAGTATTTT
CASSFSGGDTQYF
>TRBV19|15|few|TRBD1|TRBJ1-2
TGTGCCAGTAGTAGGGGACAGTTGGGCGGTTATGGCTACACCTTC
CASSRGQLGGYGYTF
>TRBV19|15|-|-|TRBJ1-1
TGTGCCAGTAGTCCCGCTTCGACGGGGAACACTGAAGCTTTCTTT
CASSPASTGNTEAFF
>TRBV27|14|-|TRBD2|TRBJ2-7
TGTGCCAGCAGTTTTTTAGCGGGACCCGAGGAGCAGTACTTC
CASSFLAGPEEQYF
>TRBV10-2|14|-|-|TRBJ1-2
TGCGCCAGCAGTGAGGGCGCCGCCAACTATGGCTGCACCTTC
CASSEGAANYGCTF
>TRBV7-9|15|-|TRBD2|TRBJ2-3
TGTGCCAGCAGCCTGGGACTAGCGGTAACAGATACGCAGTATTTT
CASSLGLAVTDTQYF
>TRBV6-6|15|-|TRBD2|TRBJ2-1
TGTGCCAGCAGCCTAACTAGCGGGAAAGGGAATGAGCAGTTCTTC
CASSLTSGKGNEQFF
>TRBV5-4|12|-|TRBD1|TRBJ1-2
TGTGCCAGCAGTGGGACAGGGAACGGCTACACCTTC
CASSGTGNGYTF
>TRBV2|13|few|-|TRBJ1-1
TGTGCCAGTCAGGGGCCGCCGAACACTGAAGCTTTCTTT
CASQGPPNTEAFF
>TRBV9|17|few|TRBD1|TRBJ1-5
TGTGCCAGCAGCGCTACCGGTGGGACAGGGAGGAATCAGCCCCAGCATTTT
CASSATGGTGRNQPQHF
>TRBV7-2|16|-|-|TRBJ1-1
TGTGCCAGCAACGACAATGTTGGACAGCCCAACACTGAAGCTTTCTTT
CASNDNVGQPNTEAFF